This T cell receptor beta chain was recorded in a study of metastatic and nonmetastatic thyroid tumors. Turning to the study itself: Repertoire comparison spanned blood and tumor or nodule tissue of malignant and benign thyroid patients.

Patients underwent thyroid surgery, and none had received any treatment before it. Trimming removed 0 bases at V and 5 bases at J, with 8 bases between. The CDR3 runs 14 residues. The germline CDR1 and CDR2 sequences are SGHTA and FQGNSA. Through MiXCR, TCRdb re-clonotyped the PCR reads. This repertoire shows 9,400 or so clones, approximately 31% found once; its top ten account for 16%. The sequencing sample was made of adjacent normal tissue. This sequence was found in a female donor with papillary thyroid cancer or a benign thyroid nodule (not recorded which). Some clones in this sample may be carry-over from other donors' samples. This chain uses TRBV7-2 with TRBJ2-1; D is ambiguous. This chain's CDR3 is CASSLATFNNEQFF. The CDR3 DNA follows: TGTGCCAGCAGCTTAGCGACTTTTAACAATGAGCAGTTCTTC.